This TCR beta chain was recovered during a study of shared clonotypes between healthy human individuals (dated by TCRdb to 2018 to 2021). In the study overall: The cohort included three men and a couple of women between 18 and 49 years of age. To increase sequencing depth and limit assay-specific biases, TCR repertoire library preparation and sequencing were carried out by different laboratories using diverse techniques. For each donor, CD4 naive and CD4 memory were each given three plates, CD8 naive was given two plates, and CD8 memory was given one plate. Between about 0.94 and 8.9 billion PBMCs per donor were obtained by leukapheresis. To estimate repertoire size and how much clonotype sharing occurs between individuals, the study deeply sequenced the blood TCR repertoires of a handful of healthy adults. The research as a whole found: Larger estimated clonotype richness was generally found for naive subsets than for memory subsets. Pairwise subsampling led to the expectation that sequencing depth would affect the degree of clonotype sharing among donors. Only blood was sampled, and tissue TCR repertoires likely differ from those in blood. Compared with non-shared clonotypes, the clonotypes found in all four sorted-subset donors had higher generation probabilities. Incomplete sequencing was indicated by rarefaction of sorted-subset datasets, despite the large sequencing depth. The genetic and exposure-history diversity represented was limited by the small number of donors. About 5% of naive CD4, 3.5% of naive CD8, approximately 2.2% of memory CD4, and about 0.4% of memory CD8 clonotypes were shared across several donors.

The donors were healthy, HIV-negative adults who had no recently reported acute infections or vaccinations. Every donor was a Caucasian adult residing in Nashville, Tennessee, USA. CD4+ T cells were enriched by magnetic negative selection, after which naive cells were positively selected on CD45RA and the negative fraction was taken as the memory subset. After blood collection by leukapheresis, PBMCs were isolated using Ficoll-Histopaque density gradient centrifugation and then cryopreserved in the vapor phase of liquid nitrogen. Analytical flow cytometry was used to check the purity and quantity of every magnetically sorted T cell population. Each sorted fraction had its genomic DNA isolated and then quantified by UV absorbance on a Nanodrop 2000c. Using the deep immunoSEQ assay, TCR CDR3 regions were amplified from genomic DNA by multiplex PCR. For each cell subset, the extracted genomic DNA was distributed evenly across all wells of several immunoSEQ 96-well plates, and each plate served as one replicate. Each replicate PCR for sorted subsets received around 200 ng genomic DNA, equal to tens of thousands of T cell genomes. Purified libraries were quantified with a Qubit 3.0 fluorometer, sized on a Bioanalyzer 2100, and re-quantified with the KAPA Library Quantification kit. Every immunoSEQ 96-well plate was sequenced on a separate single-read 150-cycle Illumina NextSeq 550 flow cell. In the paper's pipeline: Because the immunoSEQ output held only junctional sequences and lacked quality scores, the filtering could not match the filtering applied to full-length reads. To assign V/J genes and CDR3, sequences were annotated against IMGT germline references using PyIR, a Python wrapper for IgBLAST v1.9. Reads were removed for weak V/J assignments (E-value above 1e-6), missing CDR3, stop codons, out-of-frame junctions, or ambiguous translated residues. V3J clonotypes were defined by identical inferred V gene, J gene, and CDR3 amino acid sequence. Percentage overlap between repertoires was calculated by dividing the number of shared unique clonotypes by the size of the smaller repertoire. Repertoire richness was assessed with RTK rarefaction, the Chao1 estimator, and Recon v2.1 estimates of unobserved clonotypes. Generation probabilities for all TCRbeta clonotypes obtained by the gDNA method from four donors were computed using OLGA. TCRdb provides this immuneACCESS table in a form limited to in-frame rearrangements. Some clones are lacking; in checked studies, under half of them reflect an unresolved V gene, and why the rest are absent is not known. Clone size and the V and J calls come from that table; the DNA yielded D and trimming. In this sample the table shows around 700,000 clones, about 74% of which occur a single time. 1.5% to 2% of the sample is taken by the ten largest.

Note on this clone: No antigen is known for it. Per-base qualities were not stored, and no clone one base away is much larger.

The CDR3 numbers 15 residues from cysteine through phenylalanine. CDR3 DNA is the only sequence kept; it has 45 bases, read in frame from the first base. The germline V gene (reference sequence) specifies LNHDA as CDR1 and SQIVND as CDR2. V trim: 5 bases; J trim: 9 bases; unmatched bases: 13. Rearrangement joined TRBV19 to TRBJ1-2; a stretch of 9 junction bases matches TRBD1. The sequence was obtained from a woman aged 30 to 39 in good health. The specimen sequenced was memory CD4+ T cells sorted from blood. In the paper's terms, the cell subset or site label means: CD45RA-negative fraction. In nucleotide form, the sequence is TGTGCCAGTAGTCTCGCCCGGGACAGGGAAGAGAGCTACACCTTC. Its product reads: CASSLARDREESYTF.